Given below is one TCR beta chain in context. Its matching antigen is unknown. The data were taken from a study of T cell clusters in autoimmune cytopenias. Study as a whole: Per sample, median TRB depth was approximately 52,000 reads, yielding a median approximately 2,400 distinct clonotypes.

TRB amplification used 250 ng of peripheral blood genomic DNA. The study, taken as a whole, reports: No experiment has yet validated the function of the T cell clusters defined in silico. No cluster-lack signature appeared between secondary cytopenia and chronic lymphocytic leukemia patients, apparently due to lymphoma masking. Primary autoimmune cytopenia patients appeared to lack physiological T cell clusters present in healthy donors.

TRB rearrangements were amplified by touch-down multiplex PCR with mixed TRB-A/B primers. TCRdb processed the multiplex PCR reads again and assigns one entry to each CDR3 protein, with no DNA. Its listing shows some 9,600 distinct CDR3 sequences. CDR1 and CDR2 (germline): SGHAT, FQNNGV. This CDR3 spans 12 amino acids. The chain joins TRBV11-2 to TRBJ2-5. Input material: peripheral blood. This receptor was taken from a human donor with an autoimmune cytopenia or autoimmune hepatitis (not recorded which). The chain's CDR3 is CASSLGKETQYF.